The rows below give T cell receptor beta chains drawn from one sample of a study of T cell repertoires in cytomegalovirus infection. Using its own MiXCR run on the reads, TCRdb lists one record per CDR3 protein. Of 200,000 to 300,000 distinct CDR3 sequences listed, roughly an eighth are singletons. The sample comprised PBMCs. The receptors were gathered from a human donor in good health (CMV status not recorded). Some clones in this sample may be carry-over from other donors' samples. CDR3s include the opening cysteine and the closing phenylalanine or tryptophan. A D gene is named only where the DNA matches it firmly. Only part of the rows carry a size: once, few, many, or a class if the clone is expanded.

CDR3aa: CSARLGRGNQPQHF; CDR3nt: TGCAGTGCTAGATTGGGCAGGGGTAATCAGCCCCAGCATTTT; v_gene: TRBV20-1; d_gene: NA; j_gene: TRBJ1-5; abundance: few
CDR3aa: CASRLRRGTNEKLFF; CDR3nt: TGTGCCAGCAGACTTCGCAGGGGCACTAATGAAAAACTGTTTTTT; v_gene: TRBV7-2; d_gene: NA; j_gene: TRBJ1-4; abundance: many
CDR3aa: CASSYPGLAGGSGVGEQFF; CDR3nt: TGTGCCAGCAGCTACCCGGGACTAGCGGGAGGGAGTGGTGTCGGTGAGCAGTTCTTC; v_gene: TRBV5-4; d_gene: TRBD2; j_gene: TRBJ2-1; abundance: few
CDR3aa: CSVRGQSYTEAFF; CDR3nt: TGCAGCGTTCGGGGGCAGTCCTACACTGAAGCTTTCTTT; v_gene: TRBV29-1; d_gene: NA; j_gene: TRBJ1-1; abundance: NA
CDR3aa: CASSIRTDNTGELFF; CDR3nt: TGTGCCAGTAGTATCCGGACGGACAACACCGGGGAGCTGTTTTTT; v_gene: TRBV19; d_gene: NA; j_gene: TRBJ2-2; abundance: few
CDR3aa: CASSSPAGAETQYF; CDR3nt: TGTGCCAGCAGCTCGCCCGCTGGGGCAGAGACCCAGTACTTC; v_gene: TRBV7-2; d_gene: NA; j_gene: TRBJ2-5; abundance: many
CDR3aa: CSVGLGGDRSGANVLTF; CDR3nt: TGCAGCGTTGGGCTGGGCGGCGATAGGTCTGGGGCCAACGTCCTGACTTTC; v_gene: TRBV29-1; d_gene: NA; j_gene: TRBJ2-6; abundance: few
CDR3aa: CASSPSREVYGYTF; CDR3nt: TGTGCCAGCAGCCCTTCAAGGGAGGTCTATGGCTACACCTTC; v_gene: TRBV7-2; d_gene: NA; j_gene: TRBJ1-2; abundance: many
CDR3aa: CSTSRGRDTEAFF; CDR3nt: TGCAGCACCTCTAGGGGGAGGGACACTGAAGCTTTCTTT; v_gene: TRBV29-1; d_gene: NA; j_gene: TRBJ1-1; abundance: NA
CDR3aa: CASSFEQGASYNEQFF; CDR3nt: TGTGCCAGCAGCTTTGAACAGGGGGCTTCCTACAATGAGCAGTTCTTC; v_gene: TRBV7-2; d_gene: TRBD1; j_gene: TRBJ2-1; abundance: many
CDR3aa: CAIGATGDTQYF; CDR3nt: TGTGCCATTGGAGCTACGGGGGATACGCAGTATTTT; v_gene: TRBV7-2; d_gene: NA; j_gene: TRBJ2-3; abundance: many
CDR3aa: CASSYRGGRGYGYTF; CDR3nt: TGTGCCAGCAGTTACCGCGGGGGGCGCGGCTATGGCTACACCTTC; v_gene: TRBV6-5; d_gene: NA; j_gene: TRBJ1-2; abundance: many
CDR3aa: CASSLAPQGSYGYTF; CDR3nt: TGTGCCAGCAGCTTAGCTCCACAGGGCAGCTATGGCTACACCTTC; v_gene: TRBV7-2; d_gene: NA; j_gene: TRBJ1-2; abundance: many
CDR3aa: CASSSGTAALQYF; CDR3nt: TGTGCCAGCAGTTCCGGGACAGCCGCCCTTCAGTACTTC; v_gene: TRBV7-9; d_gene: TRBD1; j_gene: TRBJ2-4; abundance: many
CDR3aa: CATSDLETGGKSDTQYF; CDR3nt: TGTGCCACCAGTGATTTAGAAACAGGGGGCAAGTCAGATACGCAGTATTTT; v_gene: TRBV24-1; d_gene: TRBD1; j_gene: TRBJ2-3; abundance: NA
CDR3aa: CASSSGTPGEQYF; CDR3nt: TGTGCCAGCAGCTCCGGGACTCCGGGGGAGCAGTACTTC; v_gene: TRBV7-2; d_gene: NA; j_gene: TRBJ2-7; abundance: many